Listed below are T cell receptor beta chains from one sample, sequenced in a study of OX40 agonist ivuxolimab in advanced cancers. Profiled with immunoSEQ multiplex PCR; TCRdb holds only in-frame clones, not every one. The table shows over 25,000 clones, with approximately 86% occurring only once. The specimen comprised CD4+ or CD8+ T cells sorted from blood, sampled in a trial of the OX40 agonist ivuxolimab. These TCRs come from an adult with an advanced solid tumor such as melanoma, head and neck, liver or kidney cancer. The CDR3 runs from the conserved cysteine through the conserved F or W. D genes are given only for firm matches.

D	J	V	CDR3
.	TRBJ1-6	TRBV19	CASGFSPLHF
.	TRBJ2-7	TRBV23-1	CARIRRTPYEQYF
.	TRBJ1-5	TRBV9	CASSVGPGENQPQHF
TRBD2	TRBJ2-5	TRBV7-9	CASSPTSGSGVEQYF
.	TRBJ1-1	TRBV15	CATRGTSQGEAFF
.	TRBJ1-5	TRBV11-2	CASSLGGSNQPQHF
.	TRBJ2-7	TRBV4-1	CASSQESPNYEQYF
TRBD1	TRBJ2-7	TRBV28	CASSLSTGRNEQYF
.	TRBJ2-5	TRBV28	CASSLWGVVSTQYF
TRBD1	TRBJ1-1	TRBV7-9	CASSRTGLNTEAFF
.	TRBJ1-1	TRBV19	CASSPFGAGNTEAFF
TRBD1	TRBJ1-3	TRBV18	CASSPLQGSWGNTIYF
TRBD2	TRBJ2-1	TRBV2	CASCTTPGGVNEQFF
TRBD2	TRBJ2-5	TRBV29-1	CSVLGLAGHSLETQYF
.	TRBJ1-1	TRBV6-5	CASSYVQGTEAFF
.	.	TRBV10-2	CASSEPSYEQYF
.	TRBJ1-5	TRBV28	CASSSGTYSNQPQHF
.	TRBJ2-7	TRBV11-2	CASSLGVGSGYEQYF
.	TRBJ2-7	TRBV30	CAWNVAGPYEQYF
.	TRBJ2-7	TRBV27	CASSPLRLSYEQYF
.	TRBJ1-5	TRBV6-6	CASSRTNQPQHF
.	TRBJ2-3	TRBV28	CASSFRASSYTQYF
.	TRBJ2-7	TRBV29-1	CSVDVSSYEQYF
.	TRBJ2-7	TRBV28	CASRRNLSYEQYF
.	TRBJ1-1	TRBV29-1	CSVGGGNRAFF
TRBD1	TRBJ2-3	TRBV9	CASSVGTGSTDTQYF
.	TRBJ2-1	TRBV4-1	CASSQSHDTTSYNEQFF
.	TRBJ1-3	TRBV25-1	CASSEYLVLDTIYF
.	TRBJ1-2	TRBV9	CASSVGYGYTF
.	TRBJ2-3	TRBV29-1	CSPEDGDTQYF
.	TRBJ1-2	TRBV6-5	CASSYHRAYGYTF
.	TRBJ2-5	TRBV10-3	CATAGASQETQYF
TRBD1	TRBJ2-7	TRBV9	CASSVSGQGIYEQYF
TRBD2	TRBJ2-4	TRBV7-3	CASSPVGGAAIQYF
.	TRBJ1-3	TRBV30	CAWSVGGNTIYF
.	TRBJ1-3	TRBV7-9	CASSSGSSGNTIYF
.	TRBJ2-7	TRBV7-9	CASSFHPYEQYF
.	TRBJ2-5	TRBV19	CASSFQNGRETQYF
TRBD2	TRBJ2-7	TRBV4-1	CASSVSGGRSYEQYF
.	TRBJ2-3	TRBV14	CASSQVVGTDTQYF
.	TRBJ2-7	TRBV5-6	CASSVGQPPVYEQYF
.	TRBJ1-1	TRBV4-1	CASSHTDAEAFF
TRBD1	TRBJ2-3	TRBV11-2	CASSLTRGQDTQYF